This TCR beta chain originates from a study of T cell responses to AZD1222 COVID-19 vaccine (dated by TCRdb to about 2021). About the study as a whole: A total of 230 to 250 trial participants underwent TCR sequencing, of whom around 200 received two doses of AZD1222 and about 25 received two doses of the MenACWY control vaccine. Trial participants were enrolled by age into 18-55, 56-69 and 70-plus year subgroups, with approximately 160, 26 and 62 TCR-sequenced participants respectively. Broad study findings and their caveats: Conclusions about previously exposed vaccinees are limited, since just five or six AZD1222 recipients were seropositive for SARS-CoV-2 at baseline. Spike-specific TCR breadth and depth rose significantly after two AZD1222 doses compared with day 0 and with MenACWY recipients. Participants were mostly white British and included more females than males, and it was suggested by the authors that clonal diversity may have been underestimated. Reportedly, almost half of the unique spike-specific TCRs recognized epitopes lying outside the regions that are mutated in the B.1.351 and B.1.1.7 variants. CD4 TCRs associated with the vaccine covered the entire spike protein, and the dominant responses were in regions 160-218 and 743-854. The 56-69-year group was small, and its depth increase did not reach significance, likely because of low power. Because no day 14 peak-response samples were available, the repertoires could be characterized only after the peak T cell response.

Reading the label with the study, this specimen's time point is: about 28 days (+/-7) after the second vaccine dose. AZD1222 recipients given second doses at about 4 weeks or at about 12 weeks were pooled, since spike-specific TCR depth and breadth were not found to differ between the two schedules. Samples from vaccinated people were obtained from the UK trials COV001 and COV002, which included a single-blind randomized controlled phase 2/3 trial of AZD1222 (ChAdOx1 nCoV-19) in healthy adults. For TCRbeta chain sequencing, PBMC samples from trial participants were taken at day 0 and at day 28 after the second dose. As concerns this clone: No cognate antigen has been identified for it. Base qualities are missing; no much larger clone stands one base away.

Deletion took 3 bases off V and 5 bases off J, with a span of 11 bases between the germline ends. CDR1 and CDR2 were assigned from the germline V gene as SGHDT and YYEEEE. The CDR3 spans 13 residues, from the cysteine through the phenylalanine. Just CDR3 DNA is preserved here, 39 bases in frame from base 1. The CDR3 regions of human TCRbeta chains were subjected to immunosequencing. The paper's data handling went like this. Repertoire TCRs were matched against a reference library of SARS-CoV-2-specific TCRs generated with the MIRA antigen-specificity platform. Breadth was defined as the fraction of unique TCRs that were SARS-CoV-2-associated. Depth was defined as the fraction of total T cells that were SARS-CoV-2-associated. Each spike-specific TCR was assigned to its reactive spike region and to a CD4 or CD8 class using the MIRA data. Log10-transformed breadth and depth values were compared by one-way ANOVA with Sidak's multiple comparisons tests. TCRdb obtained this table from immuneACCESS and retained in-frame rearrangements with V and J assigned. These tables miss some clones; where compared with another copy, unresolved V genes account for less than half of the shortfall, and the remainder is unexplained. The V and J calls and clone size are taken from that table; D and trimming were inferred from the DNA. Recorded for this sample are about 160,000 clones; around 94% of them occurred a single time. The top ten clones comprise under 6% of the sample.

Recombination connected TRBV5-6 to TRBJ1-1, and the D gene may be TRBD1, 5 bases matching. Sequences were derived from peripheral blood, sampled 28 days after the second AZD1222 dose. The clonotype comes from an adult who received the AZD1222 COVID-19 vaccine. The DNA sequence reads TGTGCCAGCAGCTCGGTGGGGGGTACTGAAGCTTTCTTT. The encoded protein is CASSSVGGTEAFF.